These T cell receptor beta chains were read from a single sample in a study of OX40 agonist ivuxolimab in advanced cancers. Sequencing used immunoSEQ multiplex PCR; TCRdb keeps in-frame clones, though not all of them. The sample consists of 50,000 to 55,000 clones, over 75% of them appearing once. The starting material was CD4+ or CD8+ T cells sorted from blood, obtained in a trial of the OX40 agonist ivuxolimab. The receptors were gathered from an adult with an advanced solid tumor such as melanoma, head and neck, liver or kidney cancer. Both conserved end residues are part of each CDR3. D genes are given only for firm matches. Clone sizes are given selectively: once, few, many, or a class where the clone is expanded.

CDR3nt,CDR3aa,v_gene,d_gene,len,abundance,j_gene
TGTGCCAGCAGCTTGGGTATGGGTTCCTATGGCTACACCTTC,CASSLGMGSYGYTF,TRBV5-4,.,14,once,TRBJ1-2
TGTGCCAGCAGCCCAGAGGGACTAGCGGGAGGAATGGATACGCAGTATTTT,CASSPEGLAGGMDTQYF,TRBV11-2,TRBD2,17,.,TRBJ2-3
TGTGCCAGCACCCCGGGACCCCCCATTCTCGATGGCTACACCTTC,CASTPGPPILDGYTF,TRBV11-3,.,15,.,TRBJ1-2
TGTGCCAGCAGCCGGGACGATGGGTACGAGCAGTACTTC,CASSRDDGYEQYF,TRBV7-3,.,13,.,TRBJ2-7
TGTGCCAGCAGAACAGCGAACTATGGCTACACCTTC,CASRTANYGYTF,TRBV28,.,12,.,TRBJ1-2
TGTGCCAGCAGTTACGGGGGGGGTAGCACAGATACGCAGTATTTT,CASSYGGGSTDTQYF,TRBV6-6,TRBD2,15,.,TRBJ2-3
TGTGCCAGCAGTGAAGCGCTTGACAGGGGGCAGACAGGGGCCAACGTCCTGACTTTC,CASSEALDRGQTGANVLTF,TRBV6-1,TRBD1,19,.,TRBJ2-6
TGCGCCAGCAGCCAAGTTTGGGGGGCCGGGGCCAACGTCCTGACTTTC,CASSQVWGAGANVLTF,TRBV4-1,.,16,.,TRBJ2-6
TGTGCCAGTAGTATAGACCTCCTGACTAGCGGGGCCCTTAGGTATGAGCAGTTCTTC,CASSIDLLTSGALRYEQFF,TRBV19,TRBD2,19,.,TRBJ2-1
TGTGCCAGCAGTTACGCCTACCAAGAGACCCAGTACTTC,CASSYAYQETQYF,TRBV6-5,.,13,.,TRBJ2-5